This T cell receptor (beta chain) was obtained from a study of T-cell memory formation after mild COVID-19. Study background: The TCR clusters were mostly specific to one donor.

V lost 5 bases, J lost 0 bases, and 5 bases lay in between. The CDR3 extends over 13 amino acids. Per germline, CDR1 SQVTM and CDR2 ANQGSEA. Comments on this clonotype: Its target is unknown.

Employing constant-segment primers, 5'RACE generated TCR alpha and TCR beta cDNA libraries bearing sample barcodes and UMIs. Each CDR3 protein gets one entry after TCRdb re-called the 5' RACE reads with MiXCR. Of some 160,000 distinct CDR3 sequences listed, 25% to 40% are singletons. Study-wide results and caveats: Later expanders leaned CD4+, whereas clones that contracted between day 15 and 85 were balanced CD4/CD8.

The sequencing input was PBMCs or a T cell subset sorted from them (not recorded which). The TCR comes from an adult woman who had mild COVID-19 (a few samples of this study predate the infection). Cell type and time point are not known. The chain uses TRBV29-1 and TRBJ2-6, with D perhaps matching TRBD1 (5 bases). The CDR3 sequence: CSVTGSGANVLTF. CDR3 coding DNA: TGCAGCGTTACAGGCTCTGGGGCCAACGTCCTGACTTTC.